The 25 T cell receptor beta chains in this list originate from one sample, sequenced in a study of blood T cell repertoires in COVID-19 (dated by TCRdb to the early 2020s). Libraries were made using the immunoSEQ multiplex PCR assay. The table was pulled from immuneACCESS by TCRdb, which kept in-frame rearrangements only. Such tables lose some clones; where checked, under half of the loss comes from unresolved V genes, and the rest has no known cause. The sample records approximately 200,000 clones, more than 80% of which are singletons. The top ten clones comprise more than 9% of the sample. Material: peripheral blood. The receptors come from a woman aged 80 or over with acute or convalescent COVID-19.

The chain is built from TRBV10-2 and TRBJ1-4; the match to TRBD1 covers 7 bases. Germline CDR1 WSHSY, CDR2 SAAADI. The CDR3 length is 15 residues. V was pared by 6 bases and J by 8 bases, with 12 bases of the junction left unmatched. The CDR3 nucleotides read TGCGCCAGCAGGGAAACGAGGCAGGGGGGAGAAAAACTGTTTTTT. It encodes CASRETRQGGEKLFF.

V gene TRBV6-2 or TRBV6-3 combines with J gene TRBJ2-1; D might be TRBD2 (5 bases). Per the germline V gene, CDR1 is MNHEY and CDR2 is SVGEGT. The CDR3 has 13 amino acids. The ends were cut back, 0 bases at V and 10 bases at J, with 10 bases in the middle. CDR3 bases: TGTGCCAGCAGTTACTCTGGGCGGGCCGAGCAGTTCTTC. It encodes CASSYSGRAEQFF.

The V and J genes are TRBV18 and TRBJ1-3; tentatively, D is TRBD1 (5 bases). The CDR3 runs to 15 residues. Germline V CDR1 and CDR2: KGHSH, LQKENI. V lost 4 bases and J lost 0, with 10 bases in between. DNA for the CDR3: TGTGCCAGCTCACAACAGGAGAGCTCTGGAAACACCATATATTTT. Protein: CASSQQESSGNTIYF.

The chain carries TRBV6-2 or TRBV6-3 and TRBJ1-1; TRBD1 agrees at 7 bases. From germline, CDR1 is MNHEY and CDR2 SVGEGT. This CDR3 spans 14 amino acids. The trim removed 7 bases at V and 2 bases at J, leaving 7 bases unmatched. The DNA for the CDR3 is TGTGCCAGCACCCCGGGACAGCGAAACACTGAAGCTTTCTTT. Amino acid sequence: CASTPGQRNTEAFF.

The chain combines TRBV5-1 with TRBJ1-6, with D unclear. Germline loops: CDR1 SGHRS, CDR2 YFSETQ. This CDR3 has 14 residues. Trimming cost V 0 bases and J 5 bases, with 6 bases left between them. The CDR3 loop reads CASSLASDNSPLHF. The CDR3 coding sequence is TGCGCCAGCAGCTTGGCTTCCGATAATTCACCCCTCCACTTT.

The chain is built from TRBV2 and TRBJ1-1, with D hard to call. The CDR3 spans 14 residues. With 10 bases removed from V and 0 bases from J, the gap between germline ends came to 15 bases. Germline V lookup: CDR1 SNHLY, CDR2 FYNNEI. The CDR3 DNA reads TGTGCCACCTCCTCCCCACCGGTGAACACTGAAGCTTTCTTT. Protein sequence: CATSSPPVNTEAFF. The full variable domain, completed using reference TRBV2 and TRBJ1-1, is EPEVTQTPSHQVTQMGQEVILRCVPISNHLYFYWYRQILGQKVEFLVSFYNNEISEKSEIFDDQFSVERPDGSNFTLKIRSTKLEDSAMYFCATSSPPVNTEAFFGQGTRLTVV.

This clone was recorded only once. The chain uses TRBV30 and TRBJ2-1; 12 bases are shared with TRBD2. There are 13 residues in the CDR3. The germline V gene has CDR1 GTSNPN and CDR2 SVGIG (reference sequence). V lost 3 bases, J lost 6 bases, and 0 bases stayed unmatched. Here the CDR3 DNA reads TGTGCCTGGAGGACTAGCGGGAGCAATGAGCAGTTCTTC. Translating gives CAWRTSGSNEQFF.

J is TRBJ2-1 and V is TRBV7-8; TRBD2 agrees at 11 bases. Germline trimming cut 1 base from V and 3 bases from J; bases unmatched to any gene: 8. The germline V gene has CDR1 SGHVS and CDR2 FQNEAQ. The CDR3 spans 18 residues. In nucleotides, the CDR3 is TGTGCCAGCAGCTTAGGGGCTAGCGGGAGGATCGTCTACAATGAGCAGTTCTTC. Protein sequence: CASSLGASGRIVYNEQFF.

CDR3 DNA: TGTGCCAGCAGGGGAGGGGTCCAGGGATTAGGCTACACCTTC. Residues: CASRGGVQGLGYTF. V gene TRBV9 combines with J gene TRBJ1-2; possibly TRBD1 for D (5 bases). This CDR3 region has 14 residues. V was clipped by 5 bases and J by 8 bases, with 19 bases between them. Germline V gene sequence: CDR1 SGDLS, CDR2 YYNGEE.

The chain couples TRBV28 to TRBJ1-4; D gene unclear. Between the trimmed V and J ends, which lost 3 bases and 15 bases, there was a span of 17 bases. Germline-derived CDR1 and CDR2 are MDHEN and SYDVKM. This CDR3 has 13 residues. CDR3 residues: CASSLEGTSWVFF. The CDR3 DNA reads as TGTGCCAGCAGTTTGGAGGGTACAAGCTGGGTGTTTTTT.

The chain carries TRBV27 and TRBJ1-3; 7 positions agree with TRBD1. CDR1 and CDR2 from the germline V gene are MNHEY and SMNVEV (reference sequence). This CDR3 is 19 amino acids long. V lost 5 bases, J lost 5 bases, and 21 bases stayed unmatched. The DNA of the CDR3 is TGTGCCAGCAGTCCACCCCGGGACAGAGTAACAGGTGGCAGAAACACCATATATTTT. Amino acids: CASSPPRDRVTGGRNTIYF.

The DNA of the CDR3 is TGTGCCAGCAGTTTTCGGGTCCCCCCGGCGGGCACCGGGGAGCTGTTTTTT. Protein product: CASSFRVPPAGTGELFF. The V gene is TRBV27, the J gene TRBJ2-2, with a possible D match to TRBD2 (5 bases). Trimming pared 3 bases from V and 4 bases from J, leaving 18 bases between. This CDR3 has 17 amino acids. CDR1 and CDR2 from the germline V gene are MNHEY and SMNVEV (reference sequence).

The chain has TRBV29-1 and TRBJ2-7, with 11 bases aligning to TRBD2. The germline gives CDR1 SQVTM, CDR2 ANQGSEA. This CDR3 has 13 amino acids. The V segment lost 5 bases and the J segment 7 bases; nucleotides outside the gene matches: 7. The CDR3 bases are TGCAGCGTTAGTTGGCTAGCGGGAGGAGAGCAGTACTTC. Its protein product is CSVSWLAGGEQYF.

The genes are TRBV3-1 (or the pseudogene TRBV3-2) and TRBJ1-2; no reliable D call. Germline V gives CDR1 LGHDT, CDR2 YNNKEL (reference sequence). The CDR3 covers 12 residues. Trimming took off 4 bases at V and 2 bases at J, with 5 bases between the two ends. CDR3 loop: CASSLQNYGYTF. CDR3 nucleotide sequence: TGTGCCAGCAGCCTACAAAACTATGGCTACACCTTC.

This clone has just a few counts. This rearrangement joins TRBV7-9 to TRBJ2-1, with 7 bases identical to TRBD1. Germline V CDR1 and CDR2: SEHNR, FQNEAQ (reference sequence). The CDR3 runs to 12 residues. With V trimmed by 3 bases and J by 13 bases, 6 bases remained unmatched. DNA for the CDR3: TGTGCCAGCAGCTTGAATTGGGACAGCCAGTTCTTC. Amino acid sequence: CASSLNWDSQFF.

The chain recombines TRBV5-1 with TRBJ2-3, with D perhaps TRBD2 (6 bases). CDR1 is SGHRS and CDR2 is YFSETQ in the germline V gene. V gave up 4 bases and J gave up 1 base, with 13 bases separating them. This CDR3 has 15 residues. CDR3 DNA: TGCGCCAGCAGCCTCATTACGGGAGGCACAGATACGCAGTATTTT. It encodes CASSLITGGTDTQYF.

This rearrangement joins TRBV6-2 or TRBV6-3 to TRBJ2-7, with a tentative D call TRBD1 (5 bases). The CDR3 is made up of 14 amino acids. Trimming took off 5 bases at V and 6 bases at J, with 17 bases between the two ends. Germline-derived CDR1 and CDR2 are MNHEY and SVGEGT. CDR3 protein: CASSDGQIRPEQYF. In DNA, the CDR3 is TGTGCCAGCAGTGACGGACAAATCAGGCCCGAGCAGTACTTC.

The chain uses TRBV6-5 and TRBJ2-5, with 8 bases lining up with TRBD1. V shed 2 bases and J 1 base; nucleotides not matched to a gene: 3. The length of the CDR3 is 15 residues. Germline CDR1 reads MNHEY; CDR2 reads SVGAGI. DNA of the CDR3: TGTGCCAGCAGTTACGACAGGGGTCCCCAAGAGACCCAGTACTTC. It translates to CASSYDRGPQETQYF.

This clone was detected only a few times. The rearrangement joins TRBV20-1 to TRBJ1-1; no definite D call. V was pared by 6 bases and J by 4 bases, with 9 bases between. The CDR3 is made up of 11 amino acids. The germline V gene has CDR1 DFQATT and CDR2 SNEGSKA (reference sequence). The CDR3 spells CSAAPGTEAFF. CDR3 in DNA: TGCAGTGCCGCCCCGGGCACTGAAGCTTTCTTT.

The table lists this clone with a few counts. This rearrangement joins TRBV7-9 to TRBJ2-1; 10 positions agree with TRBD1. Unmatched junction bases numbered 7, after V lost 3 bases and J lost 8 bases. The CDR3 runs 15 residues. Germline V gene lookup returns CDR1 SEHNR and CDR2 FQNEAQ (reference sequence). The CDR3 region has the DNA TGTGCCAGCAGCTTGGACGGGACAGGGGCATATGAGCAGTTCTTC. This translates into CASSLDGTGAYEQFF.

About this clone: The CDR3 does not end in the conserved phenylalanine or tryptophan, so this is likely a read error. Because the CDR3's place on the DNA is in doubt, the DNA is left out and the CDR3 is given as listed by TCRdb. CDR3 residues: CASSQESCARSG. V usage is TRBV3-1 (or the pseudogene TRBV3-2) and J usage is TRBJ2-7; the table's D call of TRBD2 was not tested on the DNA. CDR1 is LGHDT and CDR2 is YNNKEL in the germline V gene (reference sequence). The CDR3 has 12 amino acids, counting both end residues.

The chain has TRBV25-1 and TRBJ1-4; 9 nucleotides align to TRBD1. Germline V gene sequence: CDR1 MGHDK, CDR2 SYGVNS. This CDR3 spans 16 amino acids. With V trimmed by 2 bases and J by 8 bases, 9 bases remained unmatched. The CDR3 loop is CASSEPGPTGGEKLFF. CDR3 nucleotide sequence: TGTGCCAGCAGTGAACCAGGCCCCACAGGGGGCGAAAAACTGTTTTTT.

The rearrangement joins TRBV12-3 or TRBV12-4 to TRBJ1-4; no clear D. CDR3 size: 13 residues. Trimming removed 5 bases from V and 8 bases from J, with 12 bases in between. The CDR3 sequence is CASSRFEGEKLFF. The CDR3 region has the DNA TGTGCCAGCAGTAGGTTTGAGGGAGAAAAACTGTTTTTT.

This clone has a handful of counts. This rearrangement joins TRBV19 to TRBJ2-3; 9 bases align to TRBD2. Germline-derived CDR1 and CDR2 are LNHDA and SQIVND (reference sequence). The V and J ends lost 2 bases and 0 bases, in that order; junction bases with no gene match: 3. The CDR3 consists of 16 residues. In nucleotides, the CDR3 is TGTGCCAGTAGTATATTCCTAGCGGGGAGCACAGATACGCAGTATTTT. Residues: CASSIFLAGSTDTQYF. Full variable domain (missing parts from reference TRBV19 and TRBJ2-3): DGGITQSPKYLFRKEGQNVTLSCEQNLNHDAMYWYRQDPGQGLRLIYYSQIVNDFQKGDIAEGYSVSREKKESFPLTVTSAQKNPTAFYLCASSIFLAGSTDTQYFGPGTRLTVL.

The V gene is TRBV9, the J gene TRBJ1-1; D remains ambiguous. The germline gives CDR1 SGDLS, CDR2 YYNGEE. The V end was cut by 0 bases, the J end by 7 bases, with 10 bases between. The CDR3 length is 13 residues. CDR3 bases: TGTGCCAGCAGCGTAGCCTGGGGAGGTGAAGCTTTCTTT. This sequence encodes CASSVAWGGEAFF.